The 32 T cell receptor beta chains listed next were all sequenced from one sample in a study of T-cell memory formation after mild COVID-19 (dated by TCRdb to 2020 to 2023). The library was built by means of 5' RACE. The run used an Illumina NovaSeq 6000. TCRdb ran its own pipeline on the public reads, namely fastp trimming at Q25 and MiXCR clone calling, and kept in-frame beta chains. Rows merge per CDR3 protein into single entries with the most common DNA and genes. Recorded for this sample are 350,000 to 550,000 distinct CDR3 sequences; approximately 18% of them occurred a single time. The ten largest clones take up roughly 21% of the sample. Input material: PBMCs or a T cell subset sorted from them (not recorded which). These receptors were taken from a man aged 18 to 29 who had mild COVID-19 (a few samples of this study predate the infection). The sample titles of this study are shuffled in the database, so cell type and time point are left out; the donor was told from shared clones.

The gene calls are TRBV7-8 and TRBJ1-6; no clear D. CDR1 and CDR2 from the germline V gene are SGHVS and FQNEAQ. The CDR3 sequence is 13 residues long. The germline V and J ends were trimmed by 2 bases and 9 bases, with 8 bases remaining between them. Here the CDR3 DNA reads TGTGCCAGCAGCTTATACGCGAGTTCACCCCTCCACTTT. Translation gives CASSLYASSPLHF.

This clonotype was picked up a small number of times. The J gene is TRBJ2-3, the V gene TRBV7-9, with 8 positions matching TRBD1. The ends lost 3 bases at V and 7 bases at J; junction bases unmatched: 6. Germline V gene sequence: CDR1 SEHNR, CDR2 FQNEAQ (reference sequence). The CDR3 totals 14 residues. CDR3 protein: CASSLRTGSHTQYF. In DNA, the CDR3 is TGTGCCAGCAGCTTGAGGACAGGGTCACATACGCAGTATTTT.

The chain couples TRBV7-9 to TRBJ2-7, with a weak D call TRBD1 (6 bases). From germline, CDR1 is SEHNR and CDR2 FQNEAQ (reference sequence). V lost 4 bases to trimming and J lost 1 base, with 11 bases between them. This CDR3 is 14 amino acids long. The CDR3 region is CASSYRASSYEQYF. CDR3 DNA sequence: TGTGCCAGCAGCTACAGGGCGTCGTCCTACGAGCAGTACTTC.

This clonotype was recorded at least ten times. The chain uses TRBV5-1 and TRBJ2-3; possibly TRBD1 for D (6 bases). The CDR3 sequence is 14 residues long. In germline, CDR1 is SGHRS, CDR2 YFSETQ. With 2 bases removed from V and 0 bases from J, the gap between germline ends came to 7 bases. The CDR3 nucleotides read TGCGCCAGCAGCTTCGGACAGAGCACAGATACGCAGTATTTT. This sequence encodes CASSFGQSTDTQYF.

This clonotype was detected only a few times. V is TRBV5-1 and J is TRBJ1-6; D is unclear. The V end lost 3 bases, the J end lost 9 bases, and 10 bases lay between the germline ends. The CDR3 consists of 13 residues. Germline CDR1 and CDR2: SGHRS and YFSETQ. The CDR3: CASSSLGVSPLHF. The CDR3 bases are TGCGCCAGCAGCTCCCTCGGGGTTTCACCCCTCCACTTT.

The sample holds many counts of this clonotype. The CDR3 region has the DNA TGCGCCAGCAGCTTAACAGGGAGCTCCTACGAGCAGTACGTC. It encodes CASSLTGSSYEQYV. V and J are TRBV5-1 and TRBJ2-7; maybe TRBD1 (6 bases). The V gene lost 2 bases and the J gene lost 0 bases, with 9 bases spanning the gap. CDR1 is SGHRS and CDR2 is YFSETQ in the germline V gene. The CDR3 is 14 amino acids.

CDR3 sequence (DNA): TGTGCCAGCAGTTACGGGCTACCCAGCTACTACAATGAGCAGTTCTTC. Protein: CASSYGLPSYYNEQFF. The rearrangement joins TRBV6-5 to TRBJ2-1; D remains ambiguous. Germline lookup yields CDR1 MNHEY and CDR2 SVGAGI. Trimming pared 2 bases from V and 3 bases from J, leaving 14 bases between. This CDR3 spans 16 amino acids.

CDR3 sequence reads: CATRLGQGASLNTGELFF. Here the CDR3 DNA reads TGTGCCACCCGACTAGGGCAGGGGGCATCGCTGAACACCGGGGAGCTGTTTTTT. V and J are TRBV11-2 and TRBJ2-2, with 8 positions matching TRBD1. The germline V gene has CDR1 SGHAT and CDR2 FQNNGV. CDR3 length equals 18 residues. Trimming cost V 10 bases and J 1 base; bases outside gene matches: 17.

The gene calls are TRBV7-2 and TRBJ1-1, with D possibly TRBD1 on 5 matching bases. Per the germline V gene, CDR1 is SGHTA and CDR2 is FQGNSA. The CDR3 runs 15 residues. V was pared by 2 bases and J by 1 base, with 11 bases between. CDR3: CASSLSAGSNTEAFF. In DNA, the CDR3 is TGTGCCAGCAGCTTATCCGCAGGGTCGAACACTGAAGCTTTCTTT.

This clonotype has a count of ten or more. The chain carries TRBV4-2 and TRBJ1-3, with no clear D. The CDR3 runs to 14 residues. The germline V gene has CDR1 LGHNA and CDR2 YNFKEQ. V was clipped by 5 bases and J by 4 bases, with 12 bases between them. Here the CDR3 reads CASSKPERGNTIYF. CDR3 coding DNA: TGTGCCAGCAGCAAGCCGGAGAGGGGAAACACCATATATTTT.

This chain connects TRBV4-3 to TRBJ2-3; D is tentatively TRBD1 or TRBD2 (6 bases each). V lost 4 bases, J lost 0 bases, and 14 bases lay in between. This CDR3 has 16 amino acids. From germline, CDR1 is LGHNA and CDR2 YSLEER. The chain's CDR3 is CASSRLPGASTDTQYF. DNA for the CDR3: TGCGCCAGCAGCCGCCTCCCGGGGGCTAGCACAGATACGCAGTATTTT.

This clonotype was seen a handful of times. V usage is TRBV29-1 and J usage is TRBJ2-7, with 9 bases aligning to TRBD1. The CDR3 spans 14 residues. The trim removed 6 bases at V and 2 bases at J, leaving 8 bases unmatched. Germline values: CDR1 SQVTM, CDR2 ANQGSEA. CDR3 bases: TGCAGCGTCGGTTTTGGACAGGGGACCTACGAGCAGTACTTC. Its protein is CSVGFGQGTYEQYF.

This clonotype came up a few times. The rearrangement uses TRBV7-9 and TRBJ1-2; TRBD1 matches 9 bases. Germline V gene lookup returns CDR1 SEHNR and CDR2 FQNEAQ (reference sequence). The CDR3 loop spans 13 amino acids. Germline trimming cut 8 bases from V and 2 bases from J; bases unmatched to any gene: 3. Written as DNA, the CDR3 is TGTGCCAGCCGACAGGGGGACAACTATGGCTACACCTTC. Translation: CASRQGDNYGYTF.

V gene TRBV18 combines with J gene TRBJ2-5, with a possible D match to TRBD1 (6 bases). The germline V and J ends were trimmed by 3 bases and 1 base, with 9 bases remaining between them. Looked up from germline, CDR1 is KGHSH and CDR2 is LQKENI. The CDR3 runs to 14 residues. The CDR3 DNA reads TGTGCCAGCTCACCTAGGGGGACCCAAGAGACCCAGTACTTC. Amino acids: CASSPRGTQETQYF.

This clonotype has a handful of counts. The rearrangement links TRBV21-1 to TRBJ2-7; the DNA was not compared with TRBD2, the D call given in the table. TRBV21-1 is marked as a pseudogene. The CDR3 totals 19 residues. The CDR3 coding sequence is TGTGCCAGCAGCATTAGGGGGGGGACGAGCCACCGACACCGATACGAGCAGTACGTC. Translating gives CASSIRGGTSHRHRYEQYV.

V usage is TRBV6-1 and J usage is TRBJ2-7, with no clear D. Germline V CDR1 and CDR2: MNHNS, SASEGT. The CDR3 sequence is 11 residues long. Trimming took 8 bases from V and 4 from J, leaving 9 bases between them. This chain's CDR3 is CASGRGYEQYV. CDR3 nucleotide sequence: TGTGCCAGCGGAAGAGGTTACGAGCAGTACGTC.

The rearrangement uses TRBV6-5 and TRBJ2-7, with 7 bases lining up with TRBD1. The CDR3 has 15 amino acids. Germline trimming cut 0 bases from V and 2 bases from J; bases unmatched to any gene: 4. The germline gives CDR1 MNHEY, CDR2 SVGAGI. The CDR3 protein is CASSYSGGWPYEQYF. The CDR3 DNA follows: TGTGCCAGCAGTTACTCAGGGGGCTGGCCCTACGAGCAGTACTTC.

A few counts support this clonotype. This chain uses TRBV6-6 with TRBJ1-1; D gene ambiguous. Germline-derived CDR1 and CDR2 are MNHNY and SVGAGI (reference sequence). Between the trimmed V and J ends, which lost 5 bases and 4 bases, there was a span of 8 bases. This CDR3 contains 12 residues. The chain's CDR3 is CASSRDGTEAFF. CDR3 in DNA: TGTGCCAGCAGTCGTGATGGCACTGAAGCTTTCTTT.

In its sample, this clonotype was seen a few times. The chain carries TRBV12-3 or TRBV12-4 and TRBJ1-4, with D perhaps TRBD1 (5 bases). V was cut by 6 bases and J by 0 bases, with 11 bases left in between. This CDR3 is 15 amino acids long. The CDR3 is CASSPDIPTNEKLFF. CDR3 coding DNA: TGTGCCAGCAGCCCGGACATTCCAACTAATGAAAAACTGTTTTTT.

The chain recombines TRBV6-5 with TRBJ1-2, with unresolved D. The CDR3 totals 14 residues. Germline V gene data show CDR1 as MNHEY and CDR2 as SVGAGI. The V end was cut by 7 bases, the J end by 8 bases, with 20 bases between. This chain's CDR3 is CASTERPESGGYTF. The CDR3 DNA follows: TGTGCCAGCACCGAGAGACCTGAAAGCGGGGGCTACACCTTC.

CDR3 in amino acids: CASSVGGASNQPQHF. The DNA for the CDR3 is TGTGCCAGCAGCGTTGGGGGGGCAAGCAATCAGCCCCAGCATTTT. V is TRBV9 and J is TRBJ1-5, with D possibly matching TRBD1 (6 bases). The germline CDR1 and CDR2 sequences are SGDLS and YYNGEE. The CDR3 length is 15 residues. Trimming removed 2 bases from V and 1 base from J, with 10 bases in between. Combining the CDR3 with reference TRBV9 and TRBJ1-5 gives the whole variable domain DSGVTQTPKHLITATGQRVTLRCSPRSGDLSVYWYQQSLDQGLQFLIQYYNGEERAKGNILERFSAQQFPDLHSELNLSSLELGDSALYFCASSVGGASNQPQHFGDGTRLSIL.

In the case of this clonotype: A much larger clone lies one base from this, so it may be a read error. The chain carries TRBV6-1 and TRBJ1-2; the D is unclear. Germline assignment: CDR1 MNHNS and CDR2 SASEGT. V shed 2 bases and J shed 5 bases, with 3 bases lying between them. This CDR3 spans 11 amino acids. The CDR3 nucleotides are TGTGCCAGCAGTGAATGGTATGGCTACACCTTC. This encodes CASSEWYGYTF.

This rearrangement joins TRBV4-3 to TRBJ1-3, with no clear D. Germline lookup yields CDR1 LGHNA and CDR2 YSLEER. The CDR3 consists of 16 residues. Between the trimmed V and J ends, which lost 4 bases and 2 bases, there was a span of 15 bases. The CDR3 nucleotides are TGCGCCAGCAGCCCGAGCCGGACGGGCGCTGGAAACACCATATATTTT. It codes for CASSPSRTGAGNTIYF.

There are a few counts of this clonotype. The V and J genes are TRBV4-3 and TRBJ2-3, with 7 bases matching TRBD1. This CDR3 is 15 amino acids long. V lost 0 bases and J lost 8; bases outside the gene matches: 8. Germline V gene data show CDR1 as LGHNA and CDR2 as YSLEER. The CDR3 DNA is TGCGCCAGCAGCCAAGAGTCCGGGACAGCCACTACGCAGTATTTT. Translated: CASSQESGTATTQYF.

This clonotype showed up just a few times. The chain employs TRBV2 and TRBJ2-5, with 7 bases fitting TRBD1. Germline CDR1 and CDR2: SNHLY and FYNNEI. This CDR3 is 14 amino acids long. The V gene end was trimmed by 7 bases and the J gene end by 5 bases; junction bases not matched to a gene: 10. CDR3 loop: CASTQSTGLETQYF. The CDR3 DNA sequence: TGTGCCAGCACACAATCGACAGGGCTGGAGACCCAGTACTTC.

V gene TRBV11-2 combines with J gene TRBJ2-3, with D uncertain. Germline V gene sequence: CDR1 SGHAT, CDR2 FQNNGV. With 4 bases removed from V and 0 bases from J, the gap between germline ends came to 14 bases. CDR3 length: 16 amino acids. This CDR3 is CASSYRTGGSTDTQYF. The CDR3 region has the DNA TGTGCCAGCAGCTACCGGACCGGCGGAAGCACAGATACGCAGTATTTT. The entire variable domain, with the rest obtained from reference TRBV11-2 and TRBJ2-3, is as follows: EAGVAQSPRYKIIEKRQSVAFWCNPISGHATLYWYQQILGQGPKLLIQFQNNGVVDDSQLPKDRFSAERLKGVDSTLKIQPAKLEDSAVYLCASSYRTGGSTDTQYFGPGTRLTVL.

This clonotype was found a few times. The genes are TRBV28 and TRBJ2-7, with no clear D. The CDR3 extends over 11 amino acids. Trimming left V 6 bases short and J 4 bases short, with 7 bases between. Germline lookup yields CDR1 MDHEN and CDR2 SYDVKM. Here the CDR3 DNA reads TGTGCCAGCAGCTGGAGTTACGAGCAGTACTTC. Its translation: CASSWSYEQYF.

This clonotype has more than one count but fewer than ten. The chain has TRBV7-2 and TRBJ2-3, with 9 bases aligning to TRBD1. The CDR3 is 16 residues long. Germline CDR1 SGHTA, CDR2 FQGNSA. Trimming at V came to 5 bases and at J to 0 bases, leaving 6 bases not matched to a gene. Written as DNA, the CDR3 is TGTGCCAGCAGCGCGCGGACAGGGGCGAGCACAGATACGCAGTATTTT. Encoded protein: CASSARTGASTDTQYF.

This clonotype was picked up a small number of times. Its ends do not fully match the called genes, so a read error is possible. The chain is built from TRBV7-8 and TRBJ1-4; TRBD1 is a possible D gene (5 bases). The CDR3 has 16 amino acids. Looked up from germline, CDR1 is SGHVS and CDR2 is FQNEAQ. The CDR3, as DNA: TGTGCCAGCAGCTTAAGCCCGGGACTCAGTTATGAAAAACTTTTTTTT. This encodes CASSLSPGLSYEKLFF.

This chain uses TRBV4-3 with TRBJ2-3, with 12 bases matching TRBD2. Trimming removed 0 bases from V and 4 bases from J; junction bases left unmatched: 5. In germline, CDR1 is LGHNA, CDR2 YSLEER. The CDR3 contains 17 residues. DNA of the CDR3: TGCGCCAGCAGCCAAGAGGGAGCTAGCGGGGGGGCAGATACGCAGTATTTT. Its translation is CASSQEGASGGADTQYF.

This sequence joins TRBV20-1 and TRBJ2-7, with 11 bases matching TRBD2. This CDR3 contains 16 residues. V was pared by 3 bases and J by 1 base, with 8 bases of the junction left unmatched. From germline, CDR1 is DFQATT and CDR2 SNEGSKA (reference sequence). This CDR3 is CSASPLTSGGSYEQYF. The CDR3 DNA reads TGCAGTGCTAGCCCTCTTACTAGCGGGGGTTCCTACGAGCAGTACTTC.

This clonotype was detected only a few times. CDR3 nucleotide sequence: TGTGCCAGCAGGCTACAGGGGGCCACTGGAAACACCATATATTTT. Protein product: CASRLQGATGNTIYF. This chain connects TRBV6-6 to TRBJ1-3, with 9 bases that match TRBD1. V shed 6 bases and J 2 bases; nucleotides not matched to a gene: 5. This CDR3 has 15 amino acids. CDR1 is MNHNY and CDR2 is SVGAGI in the germline V gene (reference sequence).